A single sample gave rise to the 17 T cell receptor beta chains below, sequenced in a study of beta chain features in type 1 diabetes. The authors reverse transcribed all of the isolated RNA, so sequencing captured expressed TCRB transcripts. TCRdb keeps only in-frame clones here, not all; method: immunoSEQ multiplex PCR. The sample carries around 150,000 clones, less than 9% recorded once. The sequencing input was central memory CD4+ T cells from blood. The receptors stem from a woman younger than 45 in good health.

This clone was found a few times. The chain links TRBV19 to TRBJ2-7; 12 nucleotides line up with TRBD2. The CDR3 totals 15 residues. Germline CDR1 LNHDA, CDR2 SQIVND (reference sequence). Trimming at V came to 5 bases and at J to 5 bases, leaving 7 bases not matched to a gene. The DNA for the CDR3 is TGTGCCAGTAGTCCGCTAGCGGGAGGGCCGAACGAGCAGTACTTC. It is translated as CASSPLAGGPNEQYF.

This clone was observed a handful of times. V and J are TRBV7-6 and TRBJ2-1; 9 nucleotides match TRBD2. The CDR3 is 16 amino acids. Germline lookup yields CDR1 SGHVS and CDR2 FNYEAQ. V shed 5 bases and J 4 bases; nucleotides not matched to a gene: 9. CDR3 sequence reads: CASSPQALAGYNEQFF. The CDR3 DNA is TGTGCCAGCAGCCCGCAGGCGCTAGCGGGGTACAATGAGCAGTTCTTC.

In this sample, this clone turned up a few times. This chain uses TRBV10-3 with TRBJ1-1; 8 nucleotides line up with TRBD1. The CDR3 extends over 17 amino acids. The germline gives CDR1 ENHRY, CDR2 SYGVKD. V lost 6 bases, J lost 0 bases, and 12 bases stayed unmatched. CDR3 in DNA: TGTGCCATCAGCGGTCAGGGGGCCCGGCAACTGAACACTGAAGCTTTCTTT. Translated: CAISGQGARQLNTEAFF.

This clone was seen more than once but under ten times. This chain links TRBV28 with TRBJ1-5; TRBD1 is a possible D gene (6 bases). The CDR3 runs 15 residues. Deletions cut 8 bases from V and 3 bases from J, with 17 bases between. Germline V gene sequence: CDR1 MDHEN, CDR2 SYDVKM. The chain's CDR3 is CASGISGTFNQPQHF. The CDR3 DNA reads as TGTGCCAGCGGAATCTCCGGGACATTCAATCAGCCCCAGCATTTT.

This chain joins TRBV5-8 and TRBJ1-5, with 7 bases matching TRBD1. With 4 bases clipped from V and 6 bases from J, the junction kept 13 bases outside the gene matches. The CDR3 is 16 residues long. CDR1 SGHTS and CDR2 YDEGEE come from the germline V gene. This CDR3 is CASSRRDSPVGQPQHF. The CDR3 DNA reads as TGTGCCAGCAGCCGTCGGGACAGTCCAGTGGGTCAGCCCCAGCATTTT.

A few counts support this clone. This sequence joins TRBV18 and TRBJ2-7; a possible D gene is TRBD2 (7 bases). Germline CDR1 KGHSH, CDR2 LQKENI. The CDR3 has 16 amino acids. V was pared by 4 bases and J by 3 bases, with 19 bases between. The CDR3 reads CASSLPGGGSIYEQYF. CDR3 DNA sequence: TGTGCCAGCTCACTCCCGGGGGGCGGGAGTATCTACGAGCAGTACTTC.

This clone has just a few counts. The CDR3 coding sequence is TGTGCCAGCAGCCCCCCTAGGACTCCTCGAGCGGACAATGAGCAGTTCTTC. Its translation: CASSPPRTPRADNEQFF. The V and J genes are TRBV14 and TRBJ2-1, with D maybe TRBD2 (5 bases). The germline V gene has CDR1 SGHDN and CDR2 FVKESK. CDR3 length: 17 amino acids. Trimming shortened V by 4 bases and J by 5 bases, and 21 bases separated the two germline ends.

V and J are TRBV2 and TRBJ2-7, with 13 bases that match TRBD2. Germline V lookup: CDR1 SNHLY, CDR2 FYNNEI. J was trimmed by 7 bases and V by 6 bases; bases with no gene match: 9. The CDR3 extends over 15 amino acids. The CDR3 loop reads CASRRTSGGPREQYF. Here the CDR3 DNA reads TGTGCCAGCAGGAGGACTAGCGGGGGCCCTCGGGAGCAGTACTTC.

This clone was observed a handful of times. This chain joins TRBV25-1 and TRBJ2-2, with a possible D match to TRBD1 (6 bases). The germline V gene has CDR1 MGHDK and CDR2 SYGVNS. The V gene lost 5 bases and the J gene lost 7 bases, with 11 bases spanning the gap. The CDR3 spans 13 residues. This CDR3 is CASSNDRIGELFF. CDR3 bases: TGTGCCAGCAGTAATGACAGGATCGGGGAGCTGTTTTTT.

At least ten counts were recorded for this clone. V usage is TRBV7-2 and J usage is TRBJ2-5; 7 bases are a match to TRBD1. CDR1 and CDR2 from the germline V gene are SGHTA and FQGNSA. The CDR3 consists of 16 residues. Trimming removed 3 bases from V and 2 bases from J; junction bases left unmatched: 9. The CDR3: CASSLSTGAGQETQYF. The CDR3 coding sequence is TGTGCCAGCAGCTTGTCTACAGGGGCTGGGCAAGAGACCCAGTACTTC. The whole variable domain, filled in from reference TRBV7-2 and TRBJ2-5, reads GAGVSQSPSNKVTEKGKDVELRCDPISGHTALYWYRQSLGQGLEFLIYFQGNSAPDKSGLPSDRFSAERTGGSVSTLTIQRTQQEDSAVYLCASSLSTGAGQETQYFGPGTRLLVL.

This clone was picked up a small number of times. This chain uses TRBV7-2 with TRBJ2-5; 10 positions agree with TRBD2. This CDR3 comprises 18 residues. Germline CDR1 is SGHTA and CDR2 is FQGNSA. V lost 5 bases, J lost 5 bases, and 17 bases stayed unmatched. CDR3 DNA: TGTGCCAGCAGCCTACGATCTCAGACTAGCGGGCCCAGGGAGACCCAGTACTTC. This sequence encodes CASSLRSQTSGPRETQYF.

This clone showed up just a few times. The V gene is TRBV6-6, the J gene TRBJ2-7; TRBD1 matches at 7 bases. This CDR3 is 13 amino acids long. CDR1 MNHNY and CDR2 SVGAGI come from the germline V gene (reference sequence). V lost 5 bases to trimming and J lost 6 bases; unmatched junction nucleotides: 7. DNA of the CDR3: TGTGCCAGCAGTCAAACCTCAGGGGGCGAGCAGTACTTC. Amino acid sequence: CASSQTSGGEQYF.

In this sample, this clone turned up a few times. This chain connects TRBV5-1 to TRBJ1-1; 9 bases are shared with TRBD1. The CDR3 runs 19 residues. Germline-derived CDR1 and CDR2 are SGHRS and YFSETQ. V lost 4 bases and J lost 4; bases outside the gene matches: 20. In nucleotides, the CDR3 is TGCGCCAGCAGCCCGGCCGGGACAGGGAGGGGTGGGGTAGCCACTGAAGCTTTCTTT. Protein: CASSPAGTGRGGVATEAFF.

At least ten counts were recorded for this clone. The chain recombines TRBV7-2 with TRBJ1-5; the match to TRBD1 covers 8 bases. This CDR3 contains 13 residues. V lost 5 bases and J lost 5; bases outside the gene matches: 2. Germline V gene sequence: CDR1 SGHTA, CDR2 FQGNSA. CDR3 residues: CASSQQGDQPQHF. Written as DNA, the CDR3 is TGTGCCAGCAGCCAACAGGGGGATCAGCCCCAGCATTTT.

This clone was detected only a few times. The gene calls are TRBV5-4 and TRBJ1-3, with 7 bases aligning to TRBD1. There are 14 residues in the CDR3. The germline CDR1 and CDR2 sequences are SGHNT and YYREEE (reference sequence). J gave up 7 bases and V 5 bases, and 9 bases lay outside the gene matches. As DNA, the CDR3 is TGTGCCAGCAGTCACGGTACAGGGGACAACACCATATATTTT. Its translation: CASSHGTGDNTIYF.

Many counts were recorded for this clone. V usage is TRBV7-9 and J usage is TRBJ1-1; tentatively, D is TRBD1 (5 bases). From germline, CDR1 is SEHNR and CDR2 FQNEAQ (reference sequence). This CDR3 has 15 residues. V lost 1 base to trimming and J lost 5 bases, with 14 bases between them. CDR3 residues: CASSLVERGWTEAFF. The CDR3 coding sequence is TGTGCCAGCAGCTTAGTTGAGCGGGGCTGGACTGAAGCTTTCTTT. Full variable domain (rest looked up from reference TRBV7-9 and TRBJ1-1): DTGVSQNPRHKITKRGQNVTFRCDPISEHNRLYWYRQTLGQGPEFLTYFQNEAQLEKSRLLSDRFSAERPKGSFSTLEIQRTEQGDSAMYLCASSLVERGWTEAFFGQGTRLTVV.

The rearrangement links TRBV21-1 to TRBJ1-2. TRBV21-1 is given as a pseudogene. This CDR3 is built from 15 residues. The CDR3 nucleotides read TGTGCCAGCAGCAAAATTCGGAGGACGGACTATGGCTACACCTTC. Translation: CASSKIRRTDYGYTF.